Below, 31 T cell receptor beta chains from the same sample are listed, as sequenced in a study of Graves' ophthalmopathy and Graves' hyperthyroidism. The sequenced template was RNA, covering the TCR beta CDR3 region. The first-round RT-PCR employed HTBI primers together with the Qiagen OneStep RT-PCR kit. A multiplex PCR was then performed as the second round. From the multiplex PCR reads, TCRdb called clonotypes with MiXCR, one entry per CDR3 protein. The sample holds just over 600,000 distinct CDR3 sequences, about 20% seen once. Sequenced material: peripheral blood. These receptor sequences come from a woman younger than 30 with stable Graves' hyperthyroidism. Some clones in this sample may be carry-over from other donors' samples.

The chain links TRBV18 to TRBJ2-1; 7 bases are shared with TRBD1. The CDR3 loop spans 15 amino acids. The ends lost 5 bases at V and 7 bases at J; junction bases unmatched: 11. Looked up from germline, CDR1 is KGHSH and CDR2 is LQKENI. The CDR3 reads CASSTDRVLGNEQFF. CDR3 sequence (DNA): TGTGCCAGCTCAACAGACAGGGTGTTAGGAAATGAGCAGTTCTTC.

Ten or more counts support this clonotype. The chain recombines TRBV15 with TRBJ2-7; D uncertain. From germline, CDR1 is LNHNV and CDR2 YYDKDF (reference sequence). Trimming stripped 0 bases from V and 1 base from J, with 4 bases between. This CDR3 spans 13 amino acids. The CDR3 DNA sequence: TGTGCCACCAGCAGAGAAGTTTCCTACGAGCAGTACTTC. Protein sequence: CATSREVSYEQYF.

This clonotype came up many times. This chain links TRBV19 with TRBJ1-5; 9 positions agree with TRBD1. V lost 1 base to trimming and J lost 0 bases; unmatched junction nucleotides: 4. CDR1 and CDR2 (germline): LNHDA, SQIVND (reference sequence). The CDR3 sequence is 17 residues long. The CDR3 DNA follows: TGTGCCAGTAGTATAGGGGACAGGGAGAATAGCAATCAGCCCCAGCATTTT. It yields the protein CASSIGDRENSNQPQHF.

In its sample, this clonotype was seen many times. The V and J genes are TRBV28 and TRBJ1-1, with D maybe TRBD1 (5 bases). V lost 6 bases to trimming and J lost 1 base, with 9 bases between them. Germline values: CDR1 MDHEN, CDR2 SYDVKM. CDR3 length: 13 residues. The CDR3 DNA reads as TGTGCCAGCAGGGGAGGACAGAACACTGAAGCTTTCTTT. It translates to CASRGGQNTEAFF.

The sample holds many counts of this clonotype. The chain is built from TRBV27 and TRBJ1-1; 9 bases agree with TRBD1. Germline trimming cut 5 bases from V and 8 bases from J; bases unmatched to any gene: 9. The CDR3 has 14 residues. The germline V gene encodes CDR1 MNHEY and CDR2 SMNVEV (reference sequence). The CDR3 sequence is CASSPSRDRAEAFF. As DNA, the CDR3 is TGTGCCAGCAGTCCGTCTCGGGACAGGGCAGAAGCTTTCTTT.

V usage is TRBV20-1 and J usage is TRBJ1-5, with D possibly matching TRBD1 (6 bases). Deletions cut 3 bases from V and 0 bases from J, with 21 bases between. CDR1 is DFQATT and CDR2 is SNEGSKA in the germline V gene (reference sequence). This CDR3 comprises 18 residues. CDR3 coding DNA: TGCAGTGCTAGTAAACCTATTAGACAGGTATTTAGCAATCAGCCCCAGCATTTT. Translating gives CSASKPIRQVFSNQPQHF.

In this sample, this clonotype turned up many times. The chain recombines TRBV29-1 with TRBJ2-7; TRBD2 aligns across 14 bases. J gave up 4 bases and V 4 bases, and 6 bases lay outside the gene matches. CDR1 and CDR2 (germline): SQVTM, ANQGSEA. The CDR3 is 15 amino acids. The CDR3 region is CSVAGLAGEGYEQYF. CDR3 in DNA: TGCAGCGTTGCGGGACTAGCGGGAGAGGGGTACGAGCAGTACTTC.

V usage is TRBV6-2 or TRBV6-3 and J usage is TRBJ1-2; 8 bases match TRBD1. The CDR3 covers 12 residues. Germline trimming cut 10 bases from V and 7 bases from J; bases unmatched to any gene: 8. Germline V gives CDR1 MNHEY, CDR2 SVGEGT. The CDR3 loop is CATRQGFFGYTF. The CDR3 bases are TGTGCCACTCGACAGGGGTTCTTTGGCTACACCTTC.

This sequence joins TRBV5-1 and TRBJ2-7; 10 bases match TRBD1. Germline V gives CDR1 SGHRS, CDR2 YFSETQ. The CDR3 extends over 14 amino acids. Trimming cost V 8 bases and J 2 bases; bases outside gene matches: 7. CDR3 coding DNA: TGCGCCAGTACGACAGGGGGCATGACCTACGAGCAGTACTTC. Translated: CASTTGGMTYEQYF.

This clonotype was observed many times. The V and J genes are TRBV29-1 and TRBJ1-2; TRBD1 agrees at 7 bases. This CDR3 region has 12 residues. The ends lost 6 bases at V and 4 bases at J; junction bases unmatched: 5. Germline loops: CDR1 SQVTM, CDR2 ANQGSEA. The DNA of the CDR3 is TGCAGCGTCCTAGGGGGCGGCTATGGCTACACCTTC. It is translated as CSVLGGGYGYTF.

This clonotype was recorded at least ten times. The chain carries TRBV19 and TRBJ2-2; 7 bases agree with TRBD1. Germline lookup yields CDR1 LNHDA and CDR2 SQIVND (reference sequence). V shed 5 bases, J shed 7 bases, and the junction held 7 bases outside the gene matches. The CDR3 has 14 residues. CDR3: CASSVKGAVGELFF. The CDR3 nucleotides are TGTGCCAGTAGTGTGAAGGGGGCAGTCGGGGAGCTGTTTTTT.

The table lists this clonotype with many counts. The rearrangement links TRBV20-1 to TRBJ2-7; 9 bases align to TRBD2. Per the germline V gene, CDR1 is DFQATT and CDR2 is SNEGSKA (reference sequence). The CDR3 spans 15 residues. V lost 0 bases and J lost 3; bases outside the gene matches: 6. In nucleotides, the CDR3 is TGCAGTGCTAGAGATATTAGCGGGAGCGGCTACGAGCAGTACTTC. Encoded protein: CSARDISGSGYEQYF.

A note on this clonotype: With a much larger clone just one base away, this may be a read error. The chain combines TRBV5-1 with TRBJ1-1; D is unresolved. Germline assignment: CDR1 SGHRS and CDR2 YFSETQ. The CDR3 length is 15 residues. The CDR3 nucleotides read TGCGCCAGCAGCTTGGTTGGGGAGAGCTTCGATGAAGCTGTCTTT. Protein product: CASSLVGESFDEAVF. The whole variable domain, filled in from reference TRBV5-1 and TRBJ1-1, reads KAGVTQTPRYLIKTRGQQVTLSCSPISGHRSVSWYQQTPGQGLQFLFEYFSETQRNKGNFPGRFSGRQFSNSRSEMNVSTLELGDSALYLCASSLVGESFDEAVFGQGTRLTVV.

This clonotype occurred many times. The chain couples TRBV4-1 to TRBJ1-6; the D is unclear. Per germline, CDR1 MGHRA and CDR2 YSYEKL. The germline V and J ends were trimmed by 0 bases and 13 bases, with 13 bases remaining between them. The CDR3 loop spans 14 amino acids. CDR3 loop: CASSQEEHSVPLHF. DNA for the CDR3: TGCGCCAGCAGCCAAGAAGAACATTCAGTTCCCCTCCACTTT.

About this clonotype itself: The final CDR3 position lacks the conserved phenylalanine or tryptophan, pointing to a likely read error. It is unclear where the CDR3 begins or ends on the DNA, so no DNA is shown, and the CDR3 is as TCRdb lists it. The chain combines TRBV7-2 with TRBJ2-2; the table's D gene call, TRBD1, was not cross checked with the DNA. Germline V gene sequence: CDR1 SGHTA, CDR2 FQGNSA. The CDR3 numbers 15 amino acids, ends counted. The CDR3 loop is CAIPTGTGPTGELCV.

This clonotype came up many times. The chain carries TRBV2 and TRBJ1-1, with a tentative D call TRBD1 (6 bases). This CDR3 is built from 13 residues. V dropped 8 bases and J dropped 2 bases, with 12 bases sitting between them. Germline V lookup: CDR1 SNHLY, CDR2 FYNNEI. In nucleotides, the CDR3 is TGTGCCAGCGGGGGCAGACCTAACACTGAAGCTTTCTTT. It codes for CASGGRPNTEAFF.

In this sample, this clonotype turned up a few times. The chain joins TRBV3-1 to TRBJ2-5; D is ambiguous. Germline V gene sequence: CDR1 LGHDT, CDR2 YNNKEL (reference sequence). V gave up 0 bases and J gave up 2 bases, with 13 bases separating them. The CDR3 length is 16 residues. The CDR3 region has the DNA TGTGCCAGCAGCCAAGATAAGGCGGCAGCACAAGAGACCCAGTACTTC. This encodes CASSQDKAAAQETQYF.

This clonotype was observed many times. V and J are TRBV7-3 and TRBJ1-2; 7 positions agree with TRBD1. CDR1 is SGHTA and CDR2 is FQGTGA in the germline V gene. Germline trimming cut 2 bases from V and 6 bases from J; bases unmatched to any gene: 3. The CDR3 totals 13 residues. The CDR3 region is CASSLDREHGYTF. Written as DNA, the CDR3 is TGTGCCAGCAGCTTAGACAGGGAGCATGGCTACACCTTC.

This clonotype was counted many times. The chain links TRBV12-3 or TRBV12-4 to TRBJ1-3, with D possibly being TRBD1 (5 bases). This CDR3 comprises 12 residues. The V end was cut by 11 bases, the J end by 2 bases, with 10 bases between. CDR3: CAGQGAGNTIYF. The CDR3 DNA is TGTGCCGGTCAGGGTGCTGGAAACACCATATATTTT.

In this sample, this clonotype turned up many times. The V gene is TRBV28, the J gene TRBJ2-2, with D unclear. V was pared by 4 bases and J by 6 bases, with 15 bases between. The length of the CDR3 is 15 residues. Germline CDR1 and CDR2: MDHEN and SYDVKM. The CDR3 sequence is CASSWRRTWAGELFF. The CDR3 DNA sequence: TGTGCCAGCAGTTGGCGAAGGACCTGGGCCGGGGAGCTGTTTTTT.

Many counts were recorded for this clonotype. The rearrangement uses TRBV4-1 and TRBJ1-1; unclear D gene. The CDR3 covers 16 residues. The germline V and J ends were trimmed by 1 base and 0 bases, with 12 bases remaining between them. Looked up from germline, CDR1 is MGHRA and CDR2 is YSYEKL. The CDR3 region has the DNA TGCGCCAGCAGCCAAGTCGGCCGGACGCTGAACACTGAAGCTTTCTTT. It is translated as CASSQVGRTLNTEAFF.

The CDR3 bases are TGTGCCAGCAGCTTAGAAGGGTGGGGGGCCTACAATGAGCAGTTCTTC. It is translated as CASSLEGWGAYNEQFF. The rearrangement uses TRBV11-1 and TRBJ2-1, with D tentatively TRBD2 (6 bases). V was trimmed by 1 base and J by 2 bases, leaving 12 bases between them. The CDR3 is 16 amino acids. The germline gives CDR1 SGHAT, CDR2 FQDESV (reference sequence).

The chain couples TRBV20-1 to TRBJ2-7, with a weak D call TRBD2 (6 bases). The CDR3 runs to 14 residues. V was clipped by 5 bases and J by 0 bases, with 14 bases between them. Per the germline V gene, CDR1 is DFQATT and CDR2 is SNEGSKA (reference sequence). DNA of the CDR3: TGCAGTGCTGCTCCGGGAGCTAACTCCTACGAGCAGTACTTC. Its translation is CSAAPGANSYEQYF.

The chain recombines TRBV20-1 with TRBJ2-5; D is uncertain. V shed 6 bases and J shed 3 bases, with 14 bases lying between them. CDR3 size: 13 residues. Germline V gene data show CDR1 as DFQATT and CDR2 as SNEGSKA (reference sequence). This CDR3 is CSASHGGKETQYF. In nucleotides, the CDR3 is TGCAGTGCCAGCCACGGTGGGAAAGAGACCCAGTACTTC.

Concerning this clonotype itself: A junction boundary mismatches the germline segment, possibly from a read error. The chain carries TRBV7-2 and TRBJ2-3, with a possible D match to TRBD2 (5 bases). The length of the CDR3 is 17 residues. CDR1 is SGHTA, CDR2 FQGNSA, per germline. CDR3 amino acids: CASSLSGQALAWDTQYF. CDR3 sequence (DNA): TGCGCCAGCAGCTTAAGCGGCCAGGCGTTAGCTTGGGATACGCAGTATTTT. The full variable domain, in which reference TRBV7-2 and TRBJ2-3 provide the parts outside the CDR3, is GAGVSQSPSNKVTEKGKDVELRCDPISGHTALYWYRQSLGQGLEFLIYFQGNSAPDKSGLPSDRFSAERTGGSVSTLTIQRTQQEDSAVYLCASSLSGQALAWDTQYFGPGTRLTVL.

This clonotype was picked up many times. The V call is TRBV5-1, the J call TRBJ2-7; TRBD2 matches 10 bases. CDR1 is SGHRS, CDR2 YFSETQ, per germline. J was trimmed by 0 bases and V by 4 bases; bases with no gene match: 7. The CDR3 is 16 residues long. CDR3 DNA sequence: TGCGCCAGCAGCCGAGATGGACTAGCGGCCTCCTACGAGCAGTACTTC. Protein: CASSRDGLAASYEQYF.

V gene TRBV3-1 combines with J gene TRBJ1-3; tentative D call: TRBD1 (5 bases). Trimming removed 0 bases from V and 2 bases from J, with 5 bases in between. Germline-derived CDR1 and CDR2 are LGHDT and YNNKEL (reference sequence). CDR3 length: 14 residues. CDR3 DNA: TGTGCCAGCAGCCAAGAGGGGGCTGGAAACACCATATATTTT. This encodes CASSQEGAGNTIYF.

The chain links TRBV6-1 to TRBJ2-7; D is uncertain. CDR3 length: 14 amino acids. Germline-derived CDR1 and CDR2 are MNHNS and SASEGT. Trimming removed 3 bases at V and 5 bases at J, with 14 bases between. DNA for the CDR3: TGTGCCAGCAGTGATCGGTCCCGCTTCCACGAGCAGTACTTC. Its translation is CASSDRSRFHEQYF.

This clonotype was seen at least ten times. V gene TRBV20-1 combines with J gene TRBJ1-6; 9 bases fit TRBD1. V was pared by 6 bases and J by 4 bases, with 7 bases of the junction left unmatched. The length of the CDR3 is 15 residues. Germline V CDR1 and CDR2: DFQATT, SNEGSKA (reference sequence). In nucleotides, the CDR3 is TGCAGTGCCCCGGGACAGGGACCTTATAATTCACCCCTCCACTTT. It yields the protein CSAPGQGPYNSPLHF.

This clonotype was observed a handful of times. CDR3 amino acids: CASSARDSSGNTIYF. The CDR3 bases are TGTGCCAGCAGCGCCCGGGACAGCTCTGGAAACACCATATATTTT. The chain carries TRBV7-9 and TRBJ1-3; 7 nucleotides match TRBD1. The CDR3 has 15 amino acids. Per the germline V gene, CDR1 is SEHNR and CDR2 is FQNEAQ (reference sequence). V was clipped by 5 bases and J by 0 bases; unmatched bases: 4.

There are a few counts of this clonotype. The chain employs TRBV28 and TRBJ2-2; D is perhaps TRBD2 (6 bases). The CDR3 runs to 14 residues. The V and J ends lost 6 bases and 0 bases respectively, with 8 bases between them. From germline, CDR1 is MDHEN and CDR2 SYDVKM. The CDR3 DNA sequence: TGTGCCAGCAGCGGGACTTCGAACACCGGGGAGCTGTTTTTT. It is translated as CASSGTSNTGELFF.